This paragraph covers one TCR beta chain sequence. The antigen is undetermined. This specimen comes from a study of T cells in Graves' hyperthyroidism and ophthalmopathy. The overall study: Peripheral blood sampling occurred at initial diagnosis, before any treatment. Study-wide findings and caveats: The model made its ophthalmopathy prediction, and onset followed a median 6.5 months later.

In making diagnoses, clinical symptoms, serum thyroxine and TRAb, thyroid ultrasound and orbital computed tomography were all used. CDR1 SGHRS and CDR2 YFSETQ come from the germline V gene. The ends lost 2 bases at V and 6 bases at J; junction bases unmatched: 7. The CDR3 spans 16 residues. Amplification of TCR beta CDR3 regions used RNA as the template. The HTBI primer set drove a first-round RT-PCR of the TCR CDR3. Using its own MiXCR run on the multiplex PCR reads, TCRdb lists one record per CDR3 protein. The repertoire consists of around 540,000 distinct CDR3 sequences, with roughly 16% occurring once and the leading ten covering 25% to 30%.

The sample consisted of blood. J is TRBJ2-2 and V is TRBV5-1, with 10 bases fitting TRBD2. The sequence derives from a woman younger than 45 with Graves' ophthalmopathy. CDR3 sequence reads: CASSFGLAGGAGELFF. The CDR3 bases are TGCGCCAGCAGCTTCGGCTTAGCGGGAGGCGCCGGGGAGCTGTTTTTT.